This section outlines one T cell receptor (beta chain) sequence together with its context. The data originate from a study of blood T cell repertoires in COVID-19. For the study at large: T cells, B-cell-depleted T cells, or PBMCs supplied cDNA or gDNA.

Source study methods: Amplifying reference gene primers gave estimates of nucleated cell counts. Here immunoSEQ multiplex PCR was the method, and the copy in TCRdb shows in-frame clones only, minus some. V, J and clone size are taken as reported in that table, and D and trimming were inferred from the DNA itself. The sample has approximately 75,000 clones, roughly 90% seen once. This CDR3 comprises 14 residues. The V end was cut by 3 bases, the J end by 5 bases, with 11 bases between. Germline values: CDR1 KGHSH, CDR2 LQKENI. The TCR sequence derives from a human donor in a cohort sampled during active COVID-19. Input material: peripheral blood. The chain combines TRBV18 with TRBJ1-5; no clear D gene. This chain's CDR3 is CASSPSGRDQPQHF. The CDR3 bases are TGTGCCAGCTCACCGTCGGGAAGAGATCAGCCCCAGCATTTT.